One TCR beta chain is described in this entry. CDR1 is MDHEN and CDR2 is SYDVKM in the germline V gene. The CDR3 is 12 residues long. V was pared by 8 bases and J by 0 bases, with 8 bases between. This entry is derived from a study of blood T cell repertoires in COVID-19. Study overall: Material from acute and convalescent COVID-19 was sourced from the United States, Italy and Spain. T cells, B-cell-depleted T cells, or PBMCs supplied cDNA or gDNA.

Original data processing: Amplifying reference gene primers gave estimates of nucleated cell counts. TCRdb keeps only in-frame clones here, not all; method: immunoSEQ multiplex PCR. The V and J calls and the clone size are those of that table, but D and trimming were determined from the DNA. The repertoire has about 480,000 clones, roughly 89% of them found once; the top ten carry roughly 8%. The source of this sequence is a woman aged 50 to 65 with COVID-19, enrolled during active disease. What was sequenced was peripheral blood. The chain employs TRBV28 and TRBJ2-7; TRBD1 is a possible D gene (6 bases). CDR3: CASGQLSYEQYF. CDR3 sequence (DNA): TGTGCCAGCGGACAGCTCTCCTACGAGCAGTACTTC.